This T cell receptor (beta chain) was documented in a study of blood T cell repertoires in COVID-19. The wider study: The United States, Italy and Spain were the sources of the acute and convalescent COVID-19 samples. PBMCs, B-cell-depleted T cells, or T cells provided the cDNA or gDNA that made up the material.

CDR1 is MNHEY and CDR2 is SVGAGI in the germline V gene. CDR3 size: 15 residues. J gave up 2 bases and V 9 bases, and 12 bases lay outside the gene matches. Under the authors' procedure: For nucleated cells, counts were estimated from reference gene primer amplification. The data were produced by immunoSEQ multiplex PCR, yet TCRdb's version contains in-frame clones alone and is incomplete. V, J and clone size are those of that table, while D and trimming were read from the DNA. Among roughly 190,000 clones listed, roughly four fifths were seen once. The chain couples TRBV6-5 to TRBJ2-5, with 7 bases matching TRBD1. This receptor was identified in a woman aged 40 to 49 with COVID-19, enrolled during active disease. Source material: peripheral blood. CDR3 sequence: CARGVVGQFQETQYF. CDR3 coding DNA: TGTGCCAGGGGGGTTGTGGGACAGTTTCAAGAGACCCAGTACTTC.